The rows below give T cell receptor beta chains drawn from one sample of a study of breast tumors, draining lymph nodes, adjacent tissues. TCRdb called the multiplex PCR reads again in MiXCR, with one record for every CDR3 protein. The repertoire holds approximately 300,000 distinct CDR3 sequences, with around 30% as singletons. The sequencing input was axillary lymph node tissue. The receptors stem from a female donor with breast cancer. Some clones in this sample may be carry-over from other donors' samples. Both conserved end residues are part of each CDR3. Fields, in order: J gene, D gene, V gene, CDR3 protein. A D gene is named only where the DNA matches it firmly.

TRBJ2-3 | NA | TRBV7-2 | CASSLRGVNTDTQYF
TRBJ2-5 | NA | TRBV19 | CASRWGRGETQYF
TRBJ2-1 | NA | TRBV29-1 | CSVVRTVGYNEQFF
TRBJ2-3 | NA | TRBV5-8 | CASSHGLRTDTQYF
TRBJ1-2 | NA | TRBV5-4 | CASAPDWTYGYTF
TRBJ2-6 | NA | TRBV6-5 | CASRHLPEPGANVLTF
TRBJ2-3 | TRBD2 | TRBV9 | CASSLLAGVGTDTQYF
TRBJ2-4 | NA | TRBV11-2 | CASSLGLGVAKNIQYF
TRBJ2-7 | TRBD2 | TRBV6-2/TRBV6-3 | CASSYALLAGEQYF
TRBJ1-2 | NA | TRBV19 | CASSMQGILNYGYTF
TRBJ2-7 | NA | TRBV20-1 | CSARDRLNYEQYF
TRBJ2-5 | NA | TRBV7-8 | CASSLGVQETQYF
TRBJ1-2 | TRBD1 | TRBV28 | CASRDRGLLNYGYTF
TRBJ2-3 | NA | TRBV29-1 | CSLVGTLETDTQYF
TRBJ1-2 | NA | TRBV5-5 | CASSLGRGDNYGYTF
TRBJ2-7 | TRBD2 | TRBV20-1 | CSAKAGGPFEQYF
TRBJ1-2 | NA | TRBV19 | CASSTTGKDYGYTF
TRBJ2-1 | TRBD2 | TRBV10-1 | CASSEGTSGRRDEQFF
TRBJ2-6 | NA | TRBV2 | CASNRDRSGANVLTF
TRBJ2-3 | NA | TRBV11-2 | CASSLGYVTGEADTQYF
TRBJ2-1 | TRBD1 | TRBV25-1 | CASSRTGVSGSYNEQFF
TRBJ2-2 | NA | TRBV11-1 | CASSLNANTGELFF
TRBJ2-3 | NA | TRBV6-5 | CASSFGTTTDTQYF
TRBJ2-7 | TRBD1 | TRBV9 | CASNVGLENRGISYEQYF
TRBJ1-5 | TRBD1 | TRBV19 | CASSLTGGAAQPQHF
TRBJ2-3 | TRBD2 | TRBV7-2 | CASSLLAGLSDTQYF
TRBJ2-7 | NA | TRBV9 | CASSFRGGAGYEQYF
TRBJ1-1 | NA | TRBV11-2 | CASSTQLTGMGTEAFF
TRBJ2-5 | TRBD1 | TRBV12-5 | CASGLGQGAKQETQYF
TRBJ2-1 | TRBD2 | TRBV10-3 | CAISLAGGGSYNEQFF
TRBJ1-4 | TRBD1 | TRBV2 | CASSERFGWQGGKLFF
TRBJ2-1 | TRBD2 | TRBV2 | CAGSGSRENEQFF
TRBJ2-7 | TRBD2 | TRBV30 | CAWSPSGSRQYF
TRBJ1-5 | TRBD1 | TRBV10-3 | CACTGGIDQPQHF
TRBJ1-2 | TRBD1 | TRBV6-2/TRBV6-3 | CASSANPQGGYGYTF
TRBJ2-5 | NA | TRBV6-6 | CASSHRQETQYF
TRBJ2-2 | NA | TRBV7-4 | CASSLYQVGELFF
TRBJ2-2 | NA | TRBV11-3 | CASSRPLGELFF
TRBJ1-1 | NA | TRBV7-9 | CASSPKGGTEAFF
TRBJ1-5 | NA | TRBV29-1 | CSGGKDVNQPQHF
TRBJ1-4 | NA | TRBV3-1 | CASSQDLVMSELFF
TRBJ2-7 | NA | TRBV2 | CASRGQGGGEQYF
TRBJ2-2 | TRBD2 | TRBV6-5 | CASRQSGTSRPGELFF
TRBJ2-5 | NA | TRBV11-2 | CASSFRRVGHETQYF
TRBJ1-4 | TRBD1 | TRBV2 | CASRDFQGGEKLFF
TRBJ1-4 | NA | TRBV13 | CASSKRTDPPEKLFF
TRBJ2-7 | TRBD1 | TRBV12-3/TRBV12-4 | CASSVRTGTYEQYF
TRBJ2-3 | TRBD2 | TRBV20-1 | CSGKTSGSDTQYF
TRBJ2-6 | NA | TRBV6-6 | CASRPGASGANVLTF
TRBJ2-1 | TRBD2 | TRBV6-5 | CASSYSTSSLTSGRAEQFF
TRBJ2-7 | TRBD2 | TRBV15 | CATSRTSGSIYEQYF
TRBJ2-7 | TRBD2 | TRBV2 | CASRVLAAYEQYF
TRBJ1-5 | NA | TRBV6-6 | CASNPINQPQHF
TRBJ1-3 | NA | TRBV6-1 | CASRRDQEYRNTIYF